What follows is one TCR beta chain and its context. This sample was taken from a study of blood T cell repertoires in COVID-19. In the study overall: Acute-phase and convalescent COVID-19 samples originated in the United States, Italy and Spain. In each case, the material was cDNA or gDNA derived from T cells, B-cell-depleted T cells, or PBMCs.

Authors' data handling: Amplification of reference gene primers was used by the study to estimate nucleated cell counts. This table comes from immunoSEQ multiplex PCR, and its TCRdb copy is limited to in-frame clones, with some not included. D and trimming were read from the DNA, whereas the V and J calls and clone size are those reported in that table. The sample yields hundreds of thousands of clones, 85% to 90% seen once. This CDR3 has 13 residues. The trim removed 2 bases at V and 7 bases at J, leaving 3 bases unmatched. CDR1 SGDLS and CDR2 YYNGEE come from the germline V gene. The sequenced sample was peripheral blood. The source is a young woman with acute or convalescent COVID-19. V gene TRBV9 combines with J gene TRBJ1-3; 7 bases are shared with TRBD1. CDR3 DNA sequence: TGTGCCAGCAGCGTTGACAGGGAGAACACCATATATTTT. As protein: CASSVDRENTIYF.